The next 27 T cell receptor beta chains were all read from a single sample in a study of metastatic and nonmetastatic thyroid tumors. Nobody among the patients had been given any treatment before thyroid surgery. From the PCR reads, TCRdb re-called clones with MiXCR. The table lists about 7,600 clones, roughly 30% of them singletons. What was sequenced was adjacent normal tissue. Receptors were obtained from a female donor with papillary thyroid cancer or a benign thyroid nodule (not recorded which). Some clones in this sample may be carry-over from other donors' samples.

The CDR3 spells CSASVGQGNYGYTF. The CDR3 DNA follows: TGCAGTGCTAGCGTCGGACAGGGGAACTATGGCTACACCTTC. The chain recombines TRBV20-1 with TRBJ1-2; 9 bases fit TRBD1. The CDR3 extends over 14 amino acids. CDR1 DFQATT and CDR2 SNEGSKA come from the germline V gene (reference sequence). The J segment lost 2 bases and the V segment lost 3 bases, leaving 4 bases of the junction unmatched.

Ten or more counts support this clone. The chain combines TRBV5-1 with TRBJ2-3, with D possibly matching TRBD2 (5 bases). The CDR3 covers 14 residues. Trimming removed 0 bases at V and 3 bases at J, with 8 bases between. The germline V gene has CDR1 SGHRS and CDR2 YFSETQ. The CDR3 DNA reads as TGCGCCAGCAGCTTGGAGCTAGCTACAGATACGCAGTATTTT. As protein: CASSLELATDTQYF.

The chain is built from TRBV5-6 and TRBJ2-2; D remains unclear. Trimming cost V 4 bases and J 10 bases, with 11 bases left between them. CDR1 is SGHDT and CDR2 is YYEEEE in the germline V gene. The CDR3 has 12 amino acids. The CDR3 nucleotides are TGTGCCAGCAGCCCCCGGTGCGTGGAGCTGTTTTTT. It specifies CASSPRCVELFF.

By share, this clone counts as large. This CDR3 reads CASSSLGLAGGEQYF. Here the CDR3 DNA reads TGTGCCAGCAGTTCCCTGGGACTAGCGGGAGGAGAGCAGTACTTC. This chain links TRBV6-1 with TRBJ2-7; TRBD2 matches 15 bases. The CDR3 contains 15 residues. The trim removed 5 bases at V and 7 bases at J, leaving 6 bases unmatched. The V gene's germline CDR1 is MNHNS and CDR2 SASEGT.

This clone was observed a few times. The chain has TRBV28 and TRBJ2-1; 14 bases fit TRBD2. V lost 3 bases to trimming and J lost 9 bases; unmatched junction nucleotides: 10. CDR1 MDHEN and CDR2 SYDVKM come from the germline V gene. The CDR3 spans 17 residues. The CDR3 sequence: CASSFSGTSGSAAEQFF. The CDR3 DNA is TGTGCCAGCAGTTTTTCCGGGACTAGCGGGAGTGCCGCTGAGCAGTTCTTC.

This clone has a handful of counts. V usage is TRBV20-1 and J usage is TRBJ2-7; no reliable D call. This CDR3 comprises 12 residues. Deletions cut 3 bases from V and 7 bases from J, with 13 bases between. CDR1 and CDR2 from the germline V gene are DFQATT and SNEGSKA (reference sequence). The chain's CDR3 is CSASPFPEEQYF. The DNA of the CDR3 is TGCAGTGCTAGTCCCTTCCCGGAGGAGCAGTACTTC.

In its sample, this clone was seen a few times. The chain combines TRBV6-1 with TRBJ1-5, with D unclear. Germline lookup yields CDR1 MNHNS and CDR2 SASEGT. This CDR3 spans 18 amino acids. V gave up 0 bases and J gave up 0 bases, with 15 bases separating them. CDR3 residues: CASSEARVSVYSNQPQHF. CDR3 nucleotide sequence: TGTGCCAGCAGTGAAGCTAGGGTTTCCGTCTATAGCAATCAGCCCCAGCATTTT.

This clone showed up many times. The rearrangement links TRBV18 to TRBJ1-4; D is perhaps TRBD1 (6 bases). This CDR3 is 17 amino acids long. Germline CDR1 KGHSH, CDR2 LQKENI. The V and J ends lost 3 bases and 6 bases respectively, with 20 bases between them. Here the CDR3 DNA reads TGTGCCAGCTCACCCGGCCGACAAGGTAGGGGGTATGAAAAACTGTTTTTT. Translation gives CASSPGRQGRGYEKLFF.

This clone is medium-sized in the sample. V and J are TRBV6-1 and TRBJ2-1; TRBD1 matches at 7 bases. This CDR3 has 15 amino acids. Germline CDR1 reads MNHNS; CDR2 reads SASEGT. The V and J ends lost 5 bases and 8 bases, in that order; junction bases with no gene match: 12. The CDR3 nucleotides read TGTGCCAGCAGTTCCCGGGCCCTCACAGGGGATGAGCAGTTCTTC. Amino acids: CASSSRALTGDEQFF.

A remark on this clone: The germline gene is not matched at one end of the junction; a read error may be the cause. CDR3 coding DNA: TGTACCAGTAGTCGCGGGACTAGCGGGAGAGGGGAGACCCAGTACTTC. Translated, it gives CTSSRGTSGRGETQYF. V gene TRBV19 combines with J gene TRBJ2-5; 14 bases match TRBD2. Germline CDR1 and CDR2: LNHDA and SQIVND (reference sequence). This CDR3 contains 16 residues.

In this sample, this clone is medium-sized (0.01 to 0.1%). V gene TRBV5-1 combines with J gene TRBJ2-7, with 7 positions matching TRBD2. The V and J ends lost 4 bases and 4 bases, in that order; junction bases with no gene match: 11. The CDR3 is 15 residues long. Germline V CDR1 and CDR2: SGHRS, YFSETQ. CDR3 protein: CASSPSGEEGYEQYF. The CDR3 bases are TGCGCCAGCAGCCCCAGCGGGGAGGAGGGGTACGAGCAGTACTTC.

This clone rates as medium-sized (0.01 to 0.1%). This sequence joins TRBV6-1 and TRBJ1-3; D gene ambiguous. The CDR3 consists of 16 residues. Looked up from germline, CDR1 is MNHNS and CDR2 is SASEGT. V was shortened by 7 bases and J by 0 bases, with 16 bases between the two germline ends. CDR3: CASIKNLGVSGNTIYF. For the CDR3, the DNA is TGTGCCAGCATTAAAAATCTCGGCGTCTCTGGAAACACCATATATTTT.

This clone has at least ten counts. This chain joins TRBV5-1 and TRBJ2-3; a weak D match, TRBD1 (6 bases). Germline CDR1 is SGHRS and CDR2 is YFSETQ. V was cut by 3 bases and J by 5 bases, with 13 bases left in between. The CDR3 spans 14 residues. CDR3 sequence (DNA): TGCGCCAGCAGCTGGGGGCGTAAGGGAGATACGCAGTATTTT. It translates to CASSWGRKGDTQYF. Full variable domain (remainder filled in from reference TRBV5-1 and TRBJ2-3): KAGVTQTPRYLIKTRGQQVTLSCSPISGHRSVSWYQQTPGQGLQFLFEYFSETQRNKGNFPGRFSGRQFSNSRSEMNVSTLELGDSALYLCASSWGRKGDTQYFGPGTRLTVL.

By proportion, this clone is medium-sized (0.01 to 0.1%). J is TRBJ2-7 and V is TRBV6-1, with 11 bases identical to TRBD2. The ends lost 6 bases at V and 4 bases at J; junction bases unmatched: 8. Per the germline V gene, CDR1 is MNHNS and CDR2 is SASEGT. The CDR3 is made up of 15 amino acids. This CDR3 reads CASSSSSGRRYEQYF. CDR3 bases: TGTGCCAGCAGCAGTTCTAGCGGGAGGCGGTACGAGCAGTACTTC.

At least ten counts were recorded for this clone. Just one base apart from a much larger clone, this may be a read error. The same CDR3 can be traced to other DNA sequences in this sample. This chain connects TRBV5-1 to TRBJ1-2, with TRBD1 matching 9 bases. Germline lookup yields CDR1 SGHRS and CDR2 YFSETQ. Unmatched junction bases numbered 6, after V lost 3 bases and J lost 3 bases. The CDR3 is 15 residues long. This CDR3 is CASSWGQGAHYGYTF. For the CDR3, the DNA is TGCGCCAGCAGCTGGGGACAGGGAGCCCACTATGGCTACACCTTC.

By share, this clone counts as medium-sized. V gene TRBV11-2 combines with J gene TRBJ2-7, with D perhaps matching TRBD1 or TRBD2 (5 bases each). This CDR3 contains 14 residues. The ends were cut back, 5 bases at V and 2 bases at J, with 13 bases in the middle. The germline gives CDR1 SGHAT, CDR2 FQNNGV. CDR3 sequence reads: CASSNRTGTYEQYF. For the CDR3, the DNA is TGTGCCAGCAGCAACAGGACGGGGACCTACGAGCAGTACTTC.

This clone was counted between two and nine times. This sequence joins TRBV5-4 and TRBJ2-3, with 7 nucleotides matching TRBD2. The CDR3 totals 19 residues. J was trimmed by 0 bases and V by 0 bases; bases with no gene match: 13. Germline loops: CDR1 SGHNT, CDR2 YYREEE (reference sequence). The CDR3 loop is CASSLGGGTRAASTDTQYF. The CDR3 coding sequence is TGTGCCAGCAGCTTGGGGGGGGGAACCCGAGCGGCTAGCACAGATACGCAGTATTTT. Using reference TRBV5-4 and TRBJ2-3 for the parts outside the CDR3, the full variable domain is ETGVTQSPTHLIKTRGQQVTLRCSSQSGHNTVSWYQQALGQGPQFIFQYYREEENGRGNFPPRFSGLQFPNYSSELNVNALELDDSALYLCASSLGGGTRAASTDTQYFGPGTRLTVL.

The sample holds a few counts of this clone. The rearrangement uses TRBV6-1 and TRBJ2-6; D unclear. This CDR3 has 13 residues. The germline CDR1 and CDR2 sequences are MNHNS and SASEGT. V dropped 6 bases and J dropped 0 bases, with 3 bases sitting between them. The CDR3 DNA reads as TGTGCCAGCAGGAACTCTGGGGCCAACGTCCTGACTTTC. Translation: CASRNSGANVLTF.

This clone has only one observation. The junction does not match germline at one end; this may be a read error. The same CDR3 is also encoded by other DNA sequences in this sample. The chain carries TRBV4-1 and TRBJ2-2, with D maybe TRBD1 (6 bases). The CDR3 has 15 amino acids. Germline V gene sequence: CDR1 MGHRA, CDR2 YSYEKL. The CDR3 DNA is TGCGCCAGCAGGTGGGGGCTCGGAGGCACCGGGGAGCTCTTTTTT. Its translation: CASRWGLGGTGELFF.

This clone is labeled as medium-sized. This chain joins TRBV2 and TRBJ2-5, with 7 bases lining up with TRBD1. The CDR3 covers 16 residues. CDR1 is SNHLY and CDR2 is FYNNEI in the germline V gene. J was trimmed by 2 bases and V by 7 bases; bases with no gene match: 13. The DNA for the CDR3 is TGTGCCAGCATGCATTTCGGGACAGCCGGACAAGAGACCCAGTACTTC. Translating it yields CASMHFGTAGQETQYF.

The CDR3 reads CSARDRREIDTQYF. Written as DNA, the CDR3 is TGCAGTGCTAGAGATAGGCGCGAGATAGATACGCAGTATTTT. The J gene is TRBJ2-3, the V gene TRBV20-1; no clear D gene. Between the trimmed V and J ends, which lost 0 bases and 5 bases, there was a span of 12 bases. This CDR3 contains 14 residues. The V gene's germline CDR1 is DFQATT and CDR2 SNEGSKA (reference sequence).

This chain joins TRBV7-6 and TRBJ2-5, with no clear D. V gave up 6 bases and J gave up 1 base, with 3 bases separating them. The CDR3 totals 11 residues. The germline V gene has CDR1 SGHVS and CDR2 FNYEAQ. CDR3 amino acids: CASSRQETQYF. Written as DNA, the CDR3 is TGTGCCAGCAGTCGCCAAGAGACCCAGTACTTC.

The genes are TRBV11-2 and TRBJ2-7; 7 bases map to TRBD2. This CDR3 is 17 amino acids long. Germline V gene data show CDR1 as SGHAT and CDR2 as FQNNGV. V lost 5 bases to trimming and J lost 1 base; unmatched junction nucleotides: 14. The CDR3 region is CASSPGVAGDPSYEQYF. Here the CDR3 DNA reads TGTGCCAGCAGCCCCGGCGTGGCGGGAGATCCTTCCTACGAGCAGTACTTC.

This clone is medium-sized (0.01 to 0.1%). The chain carries TRBV19 and TRBJ1-5; 7 bases map to TRBD1. V shed 7 bases and J 6 bases; nucleotides not matched to a gene: 9. This CDR3 is built from 14 residues. Germline V gene lookup returns CDR1 LNHDA and CDR2 SQIVND (reference sequence). The DNA for the CDR3 is TGTGCCAGTAACTTACAGGGGCGAAGTCAGCCCCAGCATTTT. Its translation: CASNLQGRSQPQHF.

This clone ranks as medium-sized. The V call is TRBV2, the J call TRBJ2-1; TRBD2 aligns across 7 bases. This CDR3 has 13 residues. The germline gives CDR1 SNHLY, CDR2 FYNNEI. V lost 5 bases, J lost 9 bases, and 7 bases stayed unmatched. CDR3 region: CASSTGWGGEQFF. Written as DNA, the CDR3 is TGTGCCAGCAGTACAGGATGGGGGGGTGAGCAGTTCTTC.

The gene calls are TRBV7-8 and TRBJ2-5; TRBD1 matches at 8 bases. Germline trimming cut 0 bases from V and 8 bases from J; bases unmatched to any gene: 8. The CDR3 has 15 amino acids. The germline gives CDR1 SGHVS, CDR2 FQNEAQ. The CDR3 loop reads CASSLAWQGADTQYF. The CDR3, as DNA: TGTGCCAGCAGCTTAGCCTGGCAGGGGGCTGATACCCAGTACTTC.

This clone is medium-sized. The rearrangement uses TRBV28 and TRBJ1-5; no definite D call. The CDR3 is made up of 17 amino acids. The ends were cut back, 6 bases at V and 0 bases at J, with 18 bases in the middle. Germline V CDR1 and CDR2: MDHEN, SYDVKM. The DNA of the CDR3 is TGTGCCAGCAGCTCTGCCGACGAGGTCGTTAGCAATCAGCCCCAGCATTTT. This encodes CASSSADEVVSNQPQHF.